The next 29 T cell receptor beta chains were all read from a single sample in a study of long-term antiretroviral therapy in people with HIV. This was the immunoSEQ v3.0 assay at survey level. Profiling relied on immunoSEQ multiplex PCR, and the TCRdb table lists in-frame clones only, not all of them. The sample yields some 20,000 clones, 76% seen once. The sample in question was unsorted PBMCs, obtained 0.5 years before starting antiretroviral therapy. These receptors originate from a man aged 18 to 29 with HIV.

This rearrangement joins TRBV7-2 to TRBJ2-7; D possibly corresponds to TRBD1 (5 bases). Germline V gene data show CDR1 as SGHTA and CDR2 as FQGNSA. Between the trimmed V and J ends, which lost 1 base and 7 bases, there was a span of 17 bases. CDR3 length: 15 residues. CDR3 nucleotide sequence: TGTGCCAGCAGCTTAGAGTCGCAGGGTTTGAGAGAGCAGTACTTC. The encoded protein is CASSLESQGLREQYF.

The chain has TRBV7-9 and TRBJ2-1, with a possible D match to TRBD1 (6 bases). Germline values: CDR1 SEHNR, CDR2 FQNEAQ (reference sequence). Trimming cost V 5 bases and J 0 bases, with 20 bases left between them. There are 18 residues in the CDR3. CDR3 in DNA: TGTGCCAGCAGCAGGCGGACAGAACTTCAGAGCTCCTACAATGAGCAGTTCTTC. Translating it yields CASSRRTELQSSYNEQFF.

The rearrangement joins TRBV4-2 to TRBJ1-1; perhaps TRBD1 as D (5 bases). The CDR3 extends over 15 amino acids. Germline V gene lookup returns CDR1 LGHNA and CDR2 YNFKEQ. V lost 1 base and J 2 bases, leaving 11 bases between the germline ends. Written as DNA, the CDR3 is TGTGCCAGCAGCCAAGCTCGGGGACCCAACACTGAAGCTTTCTTT. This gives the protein CASSQARGPNTEAFF.

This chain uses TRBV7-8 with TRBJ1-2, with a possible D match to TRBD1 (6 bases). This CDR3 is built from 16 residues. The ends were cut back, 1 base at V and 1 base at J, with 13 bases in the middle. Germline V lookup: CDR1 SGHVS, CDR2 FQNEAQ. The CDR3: CASSLGPGALNYGYTF. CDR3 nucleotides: TGTGCCAGCAGCTTAGGCCCGGGGGCCCTTAACTATGGCTACACCTTC.

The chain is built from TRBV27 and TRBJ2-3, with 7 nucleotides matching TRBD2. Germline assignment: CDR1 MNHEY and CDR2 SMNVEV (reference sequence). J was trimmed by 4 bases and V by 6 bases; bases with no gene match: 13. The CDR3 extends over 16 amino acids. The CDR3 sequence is CASRSSLAVRPDTQYF. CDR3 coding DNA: TGTGCCAGCAGGTCCTCTCTAGCGGTGAGGCCAGATACGCAGTATTTT.

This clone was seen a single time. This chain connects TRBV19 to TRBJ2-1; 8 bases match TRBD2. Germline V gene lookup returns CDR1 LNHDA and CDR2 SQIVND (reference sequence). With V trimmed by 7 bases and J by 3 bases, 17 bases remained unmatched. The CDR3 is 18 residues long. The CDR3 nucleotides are TGTGCCAGTACCCCAGGGGAGCGGGGGTACCCCATCTACAATGAGCAGTTCTTC. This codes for CASTPGERGYPIYNEQFF. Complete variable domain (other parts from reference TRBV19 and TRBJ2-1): DGGITQSPKYLFRKEGQNVTLSCEQNLNHDAMYWYRQDPGQGLRLIYYSQIVNDFQKGDIAEGYSVSREKKESFPLTVTSAQKNPTAFYLCASTPGERGYPIYNEQFFGPGTRLTVL.

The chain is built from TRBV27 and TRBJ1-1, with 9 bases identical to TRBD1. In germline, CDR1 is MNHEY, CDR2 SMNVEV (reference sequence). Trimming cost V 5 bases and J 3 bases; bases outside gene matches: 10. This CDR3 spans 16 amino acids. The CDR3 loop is CASSAPGTGKYTEAFF. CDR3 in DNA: TGTGCCAGCAGTGCCCCCGGGACAGGGAAATACACTGAAGCTTTCTTT.

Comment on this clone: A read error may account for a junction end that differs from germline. CDR3 sequence (DNA): TGTGCCAGCAGCCAAGAGGGAGAGTTT. Its translation: CASSQEGEF. The V gene is TRBV14, the J gene TRBJ1-3; D is ambiguous. Looked up from germline, CDR1 is SGHDN and CDR2 is FVKESK. This CDR3 is built from 9 residues.

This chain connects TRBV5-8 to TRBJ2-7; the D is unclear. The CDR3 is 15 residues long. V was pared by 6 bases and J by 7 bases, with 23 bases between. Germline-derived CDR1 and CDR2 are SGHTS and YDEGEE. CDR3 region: CASTLLQDGTREQYF. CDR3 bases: TGTGCCAGCACCCTACTCCAGGACGGAACGAGGGAGCAGTACTTC.

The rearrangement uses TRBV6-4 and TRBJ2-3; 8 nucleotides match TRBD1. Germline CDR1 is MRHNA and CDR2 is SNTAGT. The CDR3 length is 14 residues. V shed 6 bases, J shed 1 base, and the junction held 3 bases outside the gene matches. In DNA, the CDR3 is TGTGCCAGCAGCGACAGGGGAGGCACAGATACGCAGTATTTT. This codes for CASSDRGGTDTQYF.

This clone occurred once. The CDR3: CASSLGDSGNTIYF. CDR3 bases: TGTGCCAGCAGCTTGGGCGACTCTGGAAACACCATATATTTT. The chain recombines TRBV5-4 with TRBJ1-3; D not resolved. Trimming took off 0 bases at V and 0 bases at J, with 4 bases between the two ends. Germline V gene sequence: CDR1 SGHNT, CDR2 YYREEE (reference sequence). The CDR3 contains 14 residues. The complete variable domain, with remaining parts taken from reference TRBV5-4 and TRBJ1-3, reads ETGVTQSPTHLIKTRGQQVTLRCSSQSGHNTVSWYQQALGQGPQFIFQYYREEENGRGNFPPRFSGLQFPNYSSELNVNALELDDSALYLCASSLGDSGNTIYFGEGSWLTVV.

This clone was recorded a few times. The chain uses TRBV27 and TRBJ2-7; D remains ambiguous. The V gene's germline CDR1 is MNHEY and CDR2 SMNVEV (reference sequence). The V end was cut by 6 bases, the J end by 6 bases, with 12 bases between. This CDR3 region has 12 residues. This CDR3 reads CASSPNGPEQYF. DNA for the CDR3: TGTGCCAGCAGCCCCAACGGGCCCGAGCAGTACTTC.

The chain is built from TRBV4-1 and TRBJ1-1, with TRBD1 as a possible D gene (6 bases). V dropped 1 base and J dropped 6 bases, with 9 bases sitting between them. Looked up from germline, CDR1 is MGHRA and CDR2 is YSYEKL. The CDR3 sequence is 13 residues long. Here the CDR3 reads CASSQGRGAEAFF. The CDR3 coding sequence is TGCGCCAGCAGCCAAGGCAGGGGAGCTGAAGCTTTCTTT.

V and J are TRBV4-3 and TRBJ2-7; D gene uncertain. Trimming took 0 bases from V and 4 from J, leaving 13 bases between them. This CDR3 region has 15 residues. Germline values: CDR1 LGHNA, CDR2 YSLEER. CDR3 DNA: TGCGCCAGCAGCCAAGATTCGGTGAGCACGTACGAGCAGTACTTC. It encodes CASSQDSVSTYEQYF.

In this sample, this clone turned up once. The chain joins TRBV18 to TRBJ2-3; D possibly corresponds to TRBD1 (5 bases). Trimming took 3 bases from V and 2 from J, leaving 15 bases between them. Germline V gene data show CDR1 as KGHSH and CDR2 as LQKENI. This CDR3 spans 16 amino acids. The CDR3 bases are TGTGCCAGCTCACCCGCGACAGACCAGACCACAGATACGCAGTATTTT. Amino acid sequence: CASSPATDQTTDTQYF.

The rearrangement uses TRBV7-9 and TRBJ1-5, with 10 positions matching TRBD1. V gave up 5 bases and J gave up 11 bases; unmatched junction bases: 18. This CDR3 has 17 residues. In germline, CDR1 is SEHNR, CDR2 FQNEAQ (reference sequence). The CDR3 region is CASSRGQGQGQSEAQHF. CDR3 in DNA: TGTGCCAGCAGCCGAGGCCAGGGACAGGGGCAATCTGAGGCCCAGCATTTT.

The CDR3 protein is CASSDGDLRRRTGELFF. In DNA, the CDR3 is TGTGCCAGCAGCGATGGGGACCTCCGGCGTCGCACCGGGGAGCTGTTTTTT. This chain connects TRBV5-6 to TRBJ2-2; D is perhaps TRBD1 or TRBD2 (5 bases each). CDR3 length: 17 residues. V was clipped by 4 bases and J by 4 bases, with 20 bases between them. Per germline, CDR1 SGHDT and CDR2 YYEEEE.

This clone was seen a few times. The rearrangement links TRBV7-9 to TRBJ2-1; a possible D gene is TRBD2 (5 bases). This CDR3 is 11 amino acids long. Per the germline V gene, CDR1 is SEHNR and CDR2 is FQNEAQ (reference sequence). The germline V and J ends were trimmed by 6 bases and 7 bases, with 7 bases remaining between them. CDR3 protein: CASREGNEQFF. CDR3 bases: TGTGCCAGCAGAGAGGGAAATGAGCAGTTCTTC.

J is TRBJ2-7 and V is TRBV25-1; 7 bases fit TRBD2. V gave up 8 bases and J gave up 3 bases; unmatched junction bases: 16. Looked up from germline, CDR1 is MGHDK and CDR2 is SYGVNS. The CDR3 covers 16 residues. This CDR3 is CASCVGQGLVCYEQYF. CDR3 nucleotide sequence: TGTGCCAGCTGCGTTGGGCAAGGACTAGTTTGCTACGAGCAGTACTTC.

In nucleotides, the CDR3 is TGTGCCAGCAGCTTAGGGACAGGGTCCACTGAAGCTTTCTTT. Residues: CASSLGTGSTEAFF. The chain is built from TRBV7-3 and TRBJ1-1; 9 bases line up with TRBD1. V lost 2 bases to trimming and J lost 4 bases; unmatched junction nucleotides: 2. The germline CDR1 and CDR2 sequences are SGHTA and FQGTGA. This CDR3 contains 14 residues.

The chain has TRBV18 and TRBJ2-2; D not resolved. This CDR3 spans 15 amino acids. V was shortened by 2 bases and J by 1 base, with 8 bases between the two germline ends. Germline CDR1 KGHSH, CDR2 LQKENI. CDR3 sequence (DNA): TGTGCCAGCTCACCAGTGTCAGGGAACACCGGGGAGCTGTTTTTT. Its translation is CASSPVSGNTGELFF.

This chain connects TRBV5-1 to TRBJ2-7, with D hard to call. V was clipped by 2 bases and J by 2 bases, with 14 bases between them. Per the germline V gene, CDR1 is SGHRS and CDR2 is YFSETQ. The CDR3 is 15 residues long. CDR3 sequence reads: CASSFSPASTYEQYF. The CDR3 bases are TGCGCCAGCAGCTTTTCCCCAGCTTCCACCTACGAGCAGTACTTC.

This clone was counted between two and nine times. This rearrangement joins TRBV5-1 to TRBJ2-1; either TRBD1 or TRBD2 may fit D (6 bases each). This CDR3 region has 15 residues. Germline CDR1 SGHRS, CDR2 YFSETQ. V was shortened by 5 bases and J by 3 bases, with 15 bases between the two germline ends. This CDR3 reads CASSRAGHGYNEQFF. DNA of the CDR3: TGCGCCAGCAGTCGTGCGGGACACGGCTACAATGAGCAGTTCTTC.

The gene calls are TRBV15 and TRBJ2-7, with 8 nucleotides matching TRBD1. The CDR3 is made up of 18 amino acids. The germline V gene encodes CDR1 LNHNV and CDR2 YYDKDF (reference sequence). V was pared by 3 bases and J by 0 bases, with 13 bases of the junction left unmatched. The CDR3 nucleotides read TGTGCCACCAGCAGCACCCCCGGGACAGGAGAGCGCTCCTACGAGCAGTACTTC. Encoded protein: CATSSTPGTGERSYEQYF.

The CDR3 nucleotides are TGTGCCAGCAGTGATCAGGGTCAAGGCTACACCTTC. This sequence encodes CASSDQGQGYTF. The V and J genes are TRBV25-1 and TRBJ1-2, with a possible D match to TRBD1 (5 bases). Germline V lookup: CDR1 MGHDK, CDR2 SYGVNS. Trimming cost V 3 bases and J 8 bases, with 10 bases left between them. The CDR3 has 12 amino acids.

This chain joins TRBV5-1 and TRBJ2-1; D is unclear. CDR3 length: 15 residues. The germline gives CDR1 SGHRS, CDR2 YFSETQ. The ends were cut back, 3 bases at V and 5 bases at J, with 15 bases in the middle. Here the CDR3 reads CASSSRVGTNNEQFF. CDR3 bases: TGCGCCAGCAGCTCCCGTGTGGGAACCAACAATGAGCAGTTCTTC.

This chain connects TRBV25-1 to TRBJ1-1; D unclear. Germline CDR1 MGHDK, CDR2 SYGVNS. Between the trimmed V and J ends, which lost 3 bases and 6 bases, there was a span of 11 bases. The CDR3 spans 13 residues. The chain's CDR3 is CASSDPDKPEAFF. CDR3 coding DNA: TGTGCCAGCAGTGACCCCGACAAGCCTGAAGCTTTCTTT.

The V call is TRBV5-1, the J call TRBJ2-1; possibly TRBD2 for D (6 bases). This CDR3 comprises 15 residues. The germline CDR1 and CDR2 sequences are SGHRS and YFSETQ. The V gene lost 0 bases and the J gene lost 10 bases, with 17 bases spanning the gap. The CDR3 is CASSLGPKAGNEQFF. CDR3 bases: TGCGCCAGCAGCTTGGGCCCAAAGGCGGGGAACGAGCAGTTCTTC.

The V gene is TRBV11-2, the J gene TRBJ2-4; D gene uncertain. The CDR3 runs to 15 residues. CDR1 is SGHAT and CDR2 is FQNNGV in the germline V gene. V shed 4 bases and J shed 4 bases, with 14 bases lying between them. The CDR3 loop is CASSSNPGHKNIQYF. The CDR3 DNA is TGTGCCAGCAGCTCAAATCCGGGCCATAAAAACATTCAGTACTTC.